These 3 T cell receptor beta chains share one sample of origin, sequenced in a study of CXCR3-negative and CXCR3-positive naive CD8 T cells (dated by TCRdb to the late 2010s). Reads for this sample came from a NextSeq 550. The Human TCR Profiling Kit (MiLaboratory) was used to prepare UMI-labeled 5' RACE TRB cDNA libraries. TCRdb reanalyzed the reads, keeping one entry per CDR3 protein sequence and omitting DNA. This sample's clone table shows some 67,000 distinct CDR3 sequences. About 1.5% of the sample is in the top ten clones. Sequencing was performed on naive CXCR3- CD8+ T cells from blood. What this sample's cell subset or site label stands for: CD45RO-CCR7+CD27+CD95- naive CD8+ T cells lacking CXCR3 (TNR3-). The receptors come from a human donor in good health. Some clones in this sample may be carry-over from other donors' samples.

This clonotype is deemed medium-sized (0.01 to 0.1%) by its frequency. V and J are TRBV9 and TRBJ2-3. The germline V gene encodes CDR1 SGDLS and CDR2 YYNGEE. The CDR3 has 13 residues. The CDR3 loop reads CASSVAGLDTQYF. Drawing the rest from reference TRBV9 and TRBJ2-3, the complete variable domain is DSGVTQTPKHLITATGQRVTLRCSPRSGDLSVYWYQQSLDQGLQFLIQYYNGEERAKGNILERFSAQQFPDLHSELNLSSLELGDSALYFCASSVAGLDTQYFGPGTRLTVL.

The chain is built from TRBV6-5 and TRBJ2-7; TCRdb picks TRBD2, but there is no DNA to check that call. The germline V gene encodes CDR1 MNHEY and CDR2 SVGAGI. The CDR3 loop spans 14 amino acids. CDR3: CASSMTSGVYEQYF.

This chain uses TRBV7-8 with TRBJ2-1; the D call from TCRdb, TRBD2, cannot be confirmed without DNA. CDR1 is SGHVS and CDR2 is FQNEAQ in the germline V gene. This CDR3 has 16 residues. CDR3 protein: CASSISVAGGYNEQFF.